The 20 T cell receptor beta chains below come from one sample, sequenced in a study of CD8+ T cells in alopecia areata. cDNA serving as the sequencing template came from extracted, reverse transcribed RNA. The protocol was immunoSEQ multiplex PCR, while the TCRdb copy is restricted to in-frame clones and leaves out a portion. Of approximately 180,000 clones detected, about 53% appear once; the ten largest clones hold 9.5% to 14%. Treatment: oral pan-JAK inhibitor, 5-10 mg twice daily. The sequences come from CD8+ T cells sorted from blood, collected at week 24, from a patient treated with tofacitinib. The origin of the receptors is a human donor with alopecia areata.

This sequence joins TRBV7-8 and TRBJ2-3; the D gene is possibly TRBD2 (6 bases). Germline values: CDR1 SGHVS, CDR2 FQNEAQ. The CDR3 loop spans 14 amino acids. Trimming removed 4 bases at V and 2 bases at J, with 10 bases between. As DNA, the CDR3 is TGTGCCAGCAGCTCTCTAGCGTTCACAGATACGCAGTATTTT. Translation: CASSSLAFTDTQYF.

Points on this clone: At the DNA level, this CDR3 is encoded by other sequences in the same sample as well. V gene TRBV15 combines with J gene TRBJ1-5; no definite D call. The CDR3 is made up of 14 amino acids. The V gene lost 0 bases and the J gene lost 6 bases, with 9 bases spanning the gap. Germline assignment: CDR1 LNHNV and CDR2 YYDKDF (reference sequence). CDR3 sequence: CATSRDRGGQPQHF. CDR3 coding DNA: TGTGCCACCAGCAGAGACCGGGGAGGTCAGCCCCAGCATTTT.

The chain is built from TRBV30 and TRBJ1-2; D uncertain. The CDR3 is made up of 14 amino acids. The V end lost 3 bases, the J end lost 0 bases, and 11 bases lay between the germline ends. Per the germline V gene, CDR1 is GTSNPN and CDR2 is SVGIG (reference sequence). CDR3 amino acids: CAWRKSRTNYGYTF. CDR3 nucleotide sequence: TGTGCCTGGAGGAAGAGTAGAACTAACTATGGCTACACCTTC. The full variable domain, completed using reference TRBV30 and TRBJ1-2, is SQTIHQWPATLVQPVGSPLSLECTVEGTSNPNLYWYRQAAGRGLQLLFYSVGIGQISSEVPQNLSASRPQDRQFILSSKKLLLSDSGFYLCAWRKSRTNYGYTFGSGTRLTVV.

The chain combines TRBV11-2 with TRBJ2-4; TRBD2 matches 10 bases. The CDR3 consists of 15 residues. V shed 3 bases and J 6 bases; nucleotides not matched to a gene: 5. Per germline, CDR1 SGHAT and CDR2 FQNNGV. The CDR3 is CASSLSGGAINIQYF. CDR3 nucleotide sequence: TGTGCCAGCAGCTTGAGCGGGGGGGCGATAAACATTCAGTACTTC.

Concerning this clone: Different DNA sequences within this sample yield the same CDR3. This chain joins TRBV6-6 and TRBJ2-2; D unresolved. This CDR3 is 13 amino acids long. Trimming removed 0 bases at V and 5 bases at J, with 4 bases between. Germline CDR1 is MNHNY and CDR2 is SVGAGI (reference sequence). The CDR3 DNA reads as TGTGCCAGCAGTTACTCGAGGACCGGGGAGCTGTTTTTT. This sequence encodes CASSYSRTGELFF.

The J gene is TRBJ1-2, the V gene TRBV4-3, with D uncertain. Trimming stripped 1 base from V and 8 bases from J, with 14 bases between. The CDR3 length is 14 residues. Germline V gives CDR1 LGHNA, CDR2 YSLEER. CDR3 amino acids: CASSQGVGSDGYTF. The CDR3 bases are TGCGCCAGCAGCCAAGGGGTAGGGTCGGACGGCTACACCTTC.

This chain links TRBV2 with TRBJ1-1; 11 bases fit TRBD1. The CDR3 has 18 residues. V gave up 3 bases and J gave up 1 base; unmatched junction bases: 10. Germline V lookup: CDR1 SNHLY, CDR2 FYNNEI. The CDR3 protein is CASSDPPDRGLGNTEAFF. CDR3 bases: TGTGCCAGCAGTGATCCTCCGGACAGGGGGCTAGGGAACACTGAAGCTTTCTTT.

The CDR3 region is CASSAPGQGNSPLHF. The DNA of the CDR3 is TGTGCCAGCAGCGCCCCGGGACAGGGTAATTCACCCCTCCACTTT. The V call is TRBV9, the J call TRBJ1-6, with 9 bases that match TRBD1. The V gene end was trimmed by 3 bases and the J gene end by 6 bases; junction bases not matched to a gene: 4. The CDR3 covers 15 residues. Germline CDR1 SGDLS, CDR2 YYNGEE.

The chain joins TRBV10-1 to TRBJ1-1, with 7 bases matching TRBD1. Germline lookup yields CDR1 WNHNN and CDR2 SYGVQD (reference sequence). V lost 4 bases, J lost 5 bases, and 13 bases stayed unmatched. The CDR3 loop spans 16 amino acids. CDR3 protein: CASSGNRGVQGTEAFF. In DNA form, the CDR3 reads TGCGCCAGCAGTGGAAACAGGGGAGTTCAAGGTACTGAAGCTTTCTTT.

As to this clone: Other DNA sequences in this specimen translate into the identical CDR3. The chain's CDR3 is CASSVGDSSYEQYF. The CDR3 bases are TGTGCCAGCAGCGTGGGGGACAGCTCCTACGAGCAGTACTTC. The rearrangement links TRBV9 to TRBJ2-7; 7 bases map to TRBD1. CDR1 is SGDLS and CDR2 is YYNGEE in the germline V gene. The V segment lost 2 bases and the J segment 0 bases; nucleotides outside the gene matches: 2. This CDR3 is built from 14 residues.

The CDR3 nucleotides read TGTGCCAGCAGCACAGGGAATGAGCAGTTCTTC. Translation gives CASSTGNEQFF. The chain is built from TRBV9 and TRBJ2-1; perhaps TRBD1 as D (6 bases). Germline-derived CDR1 and CDR2 are SGDLS and YYNGEE. The V end lost 4 bases, the J end lost 7 bases, and 6 bases lay between the germline ends. The CDR3 is 11 residues long.

This clone has more than one count but fewer than ten. V is TRBV5-1 and J is TRBJ2-1; D might be TRBD1 (5 bases). Germline V gene lookup returns CDR1 SGHRS and CDR2 YFSETQ. V was pared by 0 bases and J by 8 bases, with 12 bases between. The CDR3 consists of 14 residues. In DNA form, the CDR3 reads TGCGCCAGCAGCTTGGGCAGGGAATTGGATGAGCAGTTCTTC. Its protein product is CASSLGRELDEQFF.

The rearrangement uses TRBV29-1 and TRBJ1-1; tentatively, D is TRBD1 (6 bases). The V end lost 6 bases, the J end lost 6 bases, and 11 bases lay between the germline ends. Germline-derived CDR1 and CDR2 are SQVTM and ANQGSEA. The CDR3 length is 11 residues. In DNA form, the CDR3 reads TGCAGCGTCGGCAGGGGCCCTGAAGCTTTCTTT. It codes for CSVGRGPEAFF. Filled out from reference TRBV29-1 and TRBJ1-1, the complete variable domain reads SAVISQKPSRDICQRGTSLTIQCQVDSQVTMMFWYRQQPGQSLTLIATANQGSEATYESGFVIDKFPISRPNLTFSTLTVSNMSPEDSSIYLCSVGRGPEAFFGQGTRLTVV.

The chain recombines TRBV30 with TRBJ2-7; maybe TRBD2 (6 bases). The CDR3 consists of 14 residues. Germline lookup yields CDR1 GTSNPN and CDR2 SVGIG (reference sequence). Trimming removed 1 base at V and 7 bases at J, with 17 bases between. CDR3 nucleotides: TGTGCCTGGAGTGGGGCCCTGGGGCGGGGAGAGCAGTACTTC. Translation gives CAWSGALGRGEQYF.

This clone came up a few times. The V call is TRBV4-3, the J call TRBJ2-7; D is perhaps TRBD1 or TRBD2 (6 bases each). Trimming removed 0 bases from V and 3 bases from J, with 12 bases in between. CDR1 is LGHNA, CDR2 YSLEER, per germline. This CDR3 spans 15 amino acids. The CDR3 sequence is CASSQDLGGNYEQYF. CDR3 DNA sequence: TGCGCCAGCAGCCAAGATTTAGGGGGGAACTACGAGCAGTACTTC.

V gene TRBV2 combines with J gene TRBJ1-2, with 10 bases lining up with TRBD1. V lost 4 bases and J lost 7; bases outside the gene matches: 6. The length of the CDR3 is 14 residues. Germline lookup yields CDR1 SNHLY and CDR2 FYNNEI. CDR3 sequence reads: CASSATGGPRGYTF. In DNA form, the CDR3 reads TGTGCCAGCAGTGCGACAGGGGGCCCCCGTGGCTACACCTTC.

About this clone itself: The same CDR3 is also encoded by other DNA sequences in this sample. The V gene is TRBV30, the J gene TRBJ1-1, with D tentatively TRBD1 (5 bases). Germline V CDR1 and CDR2: GTSNPN, SVGIG (reference sequence). The ends were cut back, 0 bases at V and 5 bases at J, with 10 bases in the middle. The CDR3 loop spans 13 amino acids. The CDR3 DNA sequence: TGTGCCTGGAGTGTAACGGGGGGGACTGAAGCTTTCTTT. Its protein product is CAWSVTGGTEAFF.

This clone was seen just once. The gene calls are TRBV27 and TRBJ2-7, with no clear D. CDR1 is MNHEY and CDR2 is SMNVEV in the germline V gene (reference sequence). The CDR3 contains 12 residues. V lost 5 bases and J lost 6, with 11 bases in between. The CDR3: CASSTSYGEQYF. CDR3 bases: TGTGCCAGCAGTACCTCCTATGGCGAGCAGTACTTC.

The chain is built from TRBV7-8 and TRBJ1-1, with a weak D call TRBD1 (6 bases). The CDR3 covers 15 residues. The V gene's germline CDR1 is SGHVS and CDR2 FQNEAQ. The V gene lost 8 bases and the J gene lost 0 bases, with 16 bases spanning the gap. The CDR3 here is CASCQGGNMNTEAFF. CDR3 DNA: TGTGCCAGCTGTCAAGGGGGAAACATGAACACTGAAGCTTTCTTT.

The V gene is TRBV5-6, the J gene TRBJ2-2, with TRBD1 matching 7 bases. There are 15 residues in the CDR3. CDR1 and CDR2 from the germline V gene are SGHDT and YYEEEE. V lost 4 bases and J lost 2; bases outside the gene matches: 5. CDR3 residues: CASSLRDSNTGELFF. The CDR3, as DNA: TGTGCCAGCAGCCTCCGGGACAGCAACACCGGGGAGCTGTTTTTT.